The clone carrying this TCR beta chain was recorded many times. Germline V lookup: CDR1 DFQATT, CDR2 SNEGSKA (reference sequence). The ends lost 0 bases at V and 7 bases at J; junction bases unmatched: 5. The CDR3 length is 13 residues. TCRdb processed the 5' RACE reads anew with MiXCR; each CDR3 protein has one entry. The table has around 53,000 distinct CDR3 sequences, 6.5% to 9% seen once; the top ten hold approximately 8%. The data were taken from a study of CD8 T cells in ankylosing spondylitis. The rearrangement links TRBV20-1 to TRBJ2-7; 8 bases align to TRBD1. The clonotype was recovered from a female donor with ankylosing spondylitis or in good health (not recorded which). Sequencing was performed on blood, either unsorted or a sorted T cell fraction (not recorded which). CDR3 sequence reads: CSARDRDRFEQYF. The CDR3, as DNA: TGCAGTGCTAGAGATCGGGACAGGTTTGAGCAGTACTTC.